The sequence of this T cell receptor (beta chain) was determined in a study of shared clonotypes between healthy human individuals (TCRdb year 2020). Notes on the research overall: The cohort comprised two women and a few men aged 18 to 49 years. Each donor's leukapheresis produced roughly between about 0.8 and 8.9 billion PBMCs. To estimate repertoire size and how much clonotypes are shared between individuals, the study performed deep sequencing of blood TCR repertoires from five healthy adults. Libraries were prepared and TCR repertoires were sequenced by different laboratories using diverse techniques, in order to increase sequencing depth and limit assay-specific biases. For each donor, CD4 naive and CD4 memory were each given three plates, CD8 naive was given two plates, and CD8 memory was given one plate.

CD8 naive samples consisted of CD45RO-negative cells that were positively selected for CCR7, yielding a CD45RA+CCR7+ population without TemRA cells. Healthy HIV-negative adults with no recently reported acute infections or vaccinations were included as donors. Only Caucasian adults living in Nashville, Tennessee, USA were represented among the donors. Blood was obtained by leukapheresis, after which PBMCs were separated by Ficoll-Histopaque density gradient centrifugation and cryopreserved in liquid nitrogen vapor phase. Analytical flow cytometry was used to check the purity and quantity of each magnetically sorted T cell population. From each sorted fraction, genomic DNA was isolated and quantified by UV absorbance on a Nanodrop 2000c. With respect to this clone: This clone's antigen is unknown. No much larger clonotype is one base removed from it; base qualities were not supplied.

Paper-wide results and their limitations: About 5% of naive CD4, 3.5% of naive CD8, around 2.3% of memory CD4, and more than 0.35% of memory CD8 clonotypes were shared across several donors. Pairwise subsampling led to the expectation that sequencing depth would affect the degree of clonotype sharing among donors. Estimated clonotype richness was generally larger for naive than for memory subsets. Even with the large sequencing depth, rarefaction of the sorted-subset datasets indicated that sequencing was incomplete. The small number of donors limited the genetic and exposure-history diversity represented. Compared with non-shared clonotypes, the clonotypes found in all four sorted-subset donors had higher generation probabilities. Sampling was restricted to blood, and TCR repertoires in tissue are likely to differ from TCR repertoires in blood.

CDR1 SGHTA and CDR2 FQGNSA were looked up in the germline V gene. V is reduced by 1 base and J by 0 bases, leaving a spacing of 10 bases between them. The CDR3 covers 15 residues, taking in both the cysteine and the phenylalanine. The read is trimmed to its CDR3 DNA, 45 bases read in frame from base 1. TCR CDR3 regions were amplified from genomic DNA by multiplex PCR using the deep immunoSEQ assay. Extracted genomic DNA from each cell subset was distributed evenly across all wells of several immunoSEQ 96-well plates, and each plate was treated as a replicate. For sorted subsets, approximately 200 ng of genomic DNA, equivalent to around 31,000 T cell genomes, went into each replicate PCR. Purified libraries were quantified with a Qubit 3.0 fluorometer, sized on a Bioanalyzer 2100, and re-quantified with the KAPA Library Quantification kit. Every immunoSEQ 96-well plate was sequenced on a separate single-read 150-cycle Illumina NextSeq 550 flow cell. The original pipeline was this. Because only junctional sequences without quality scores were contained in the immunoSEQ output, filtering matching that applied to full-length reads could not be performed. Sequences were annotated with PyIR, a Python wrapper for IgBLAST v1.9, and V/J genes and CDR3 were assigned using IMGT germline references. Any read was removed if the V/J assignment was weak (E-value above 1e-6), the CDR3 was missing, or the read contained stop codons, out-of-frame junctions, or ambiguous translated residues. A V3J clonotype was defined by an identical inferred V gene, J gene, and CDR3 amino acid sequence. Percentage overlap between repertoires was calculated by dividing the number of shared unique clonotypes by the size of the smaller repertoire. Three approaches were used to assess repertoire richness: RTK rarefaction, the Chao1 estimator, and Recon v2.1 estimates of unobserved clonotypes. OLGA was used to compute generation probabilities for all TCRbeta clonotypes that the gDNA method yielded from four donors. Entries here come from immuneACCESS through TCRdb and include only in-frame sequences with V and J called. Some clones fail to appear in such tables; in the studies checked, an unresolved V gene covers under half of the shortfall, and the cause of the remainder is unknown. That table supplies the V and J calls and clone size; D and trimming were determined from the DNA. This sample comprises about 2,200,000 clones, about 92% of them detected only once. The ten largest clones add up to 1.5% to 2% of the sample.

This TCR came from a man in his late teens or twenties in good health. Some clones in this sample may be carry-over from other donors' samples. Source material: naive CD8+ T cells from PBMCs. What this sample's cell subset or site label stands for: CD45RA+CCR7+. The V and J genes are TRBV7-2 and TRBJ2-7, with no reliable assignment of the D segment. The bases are TGTGCCAGCAGCTTAGACACCCCCCCCTCCTACGAGCAGTACTTC. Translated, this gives CASSLDTPPSYEQYF. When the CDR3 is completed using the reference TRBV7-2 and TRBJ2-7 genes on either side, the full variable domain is GAGVSQSPSNKVTEKGKDVELRCDPISGHTALYWYRQSLGQGLEFLIYFQGNSAPDKSGLPSDRFSAERTGGSVSTLTIQRTQQEDSAVYLCASSLDTPPSYEQYFGPGTRLTVT.